This T cell receptor (beta chain) was captured in a study of metastatic and nonmetastatic thyroid tumors. Study summary: Repertoires from malignant and benign thyroid patients were compared across blood and tumor or nodule tissue. General observations from the study: The reported finding was significantly higher TCR beta diversity in malignant thyroid tumors relative to benign nodules, in blood and tumor.

This CDR3 comprises 15 residues. The ends lost 7 bases at V and 1 base at J; junction bases unmatched: 9. CDR1 is MNHNS and CDR2 is SASEGT in the germline V gene. All patients were treatment-naive before thyroid surgery. This clone was seen at least ten times. Its antigen is undetermined. Authors' methods: The authors used CDR3 differences across clinicopathological groups to build a distant-metastasis classifier for papillary thyroid cancer. TCRdb re-processed the PCR reads through MiXCR. These V and J calls derive from TCRdb rather than the authors' analysis. The table records 10,000 to 15,000 clones, 27% of them present only once.

The gene calls are TRBV6-1 and TRBJ1-1; TRBD1 matches at 7 bases. The clonotype comes from a female donor with papillary thyroid cancer or a benign thyroid nodule (not recorded which). Some clones in this sample may be carry-over from other donors' samples. Sequencing was done on a sample of tumor tissue. The CDR3 DNA is TGTGCCAGCACCGGATGGACAGGCCCGAACACTGAAGCTTTCTTT. This encodes CASTGWTGPNTEAFF.